These 30 T cell receptor beta chains came from one sample sequenced in a study of blood T cell repertoires in COVID-19. Clones were sequenced by immunoSEQ multiplex PCR, and TCRdb holds only the in-frame ones, with some missing. The table includes over 100,000 clones, around 81% detected once. Material for sequencing was peripheral blood. The origin of the receptors is a woman in her sixties or seventies with active or convalescent COVID-19.

This clone was counted a single time. V gene TRBV10-3 combines with J gene TRBJ2-2, with 7 bases that match TRBD1. There are 17 residues in the CDR3. Germline V CDR1 and CDR2: ENHRY, SYGVKD. The V and J ends lost 6 bases and 2 bases, in that order; junction bases with no gene match: 12. The CDR3 region is CAIRGIVGTANTGELFF. In DNA form, the CDR3 reads TGTGCCATCAGAGGTATCGTAGGGACAGCCAACACCGGGGAGCTGTTTTTT.

Of note for this clone: The DNA is omitted, as the CDR3 cannot be located on it reliably, and the CDR3 follows TCRdb's listing. The gene calls are TRBV11-2 and TRBJ2-4; the table names TRBD1, a call not compared with the DNA. The CDR3 numbers 13 amino acids, ends counted. Germline V gene data show CDR1 as SGHAT and CDR2 as FQNNGV. This CDR3 is CASSFAGGSLSNF.

This clone has only one observation. The chain recombines TRBV7-3 with TRBJ2-1, with TRBD1 matching 7 bases. After removal of 8 bases from V and 6 bases from J, the junction contained 13 bases not matched to a gene. Per germline, CDR1 SGHTA and CDR2 FQGTGA. This CDR3 is 15 amino acids long. CDR3 coding DNA: TGTGCCAGCGGCGAGGGGGCAGGCCCCTTCAATGAGCAGTTCTTC. Translating it yields CASGEGAGPFNEQFF.

The chain recombines TRBV6-4 with TRBJ1-5, with D tentatively TRBD1 (5 bases). The CDR3 contains 13 residues. V was pared by 3 bases and J by 7 bases, with 10 bases between. Germline V gives CDR1 MRHNA, CDR2 SNTAGT. The CDR3 sequence is CASSEFQGQPQHF. CDR3 DNA sequence: TGTGCCAGCAGTGAGTTTCAGGGCCAGCCCCAGCATTTT.

This clone was observed a single time. The rearrangement links TRBV18 to TRBJ1-2; the D gene is possibly TRBD1 (6 bases). V shed 6 bases and J shed 4 bases, with 15 bases lying between them. CDR1 KGHSH and CDR2 LQKENI come from the germline V gene. This CDR3 is built from 14 residues. The CDR3 here is CASSPSGGAYGYTF. The CDR3 nucleotides are TGTGCCAGCTCTCCCTCGGGGGGGGCCTATGGCTACACCTTC.

The rearrangement uses TRBV5-5 and TRBJ2-5; D may be TRBD1 (6 bases). The CDR3 runs 14 residues. The V gene's germline CDR1 is SGHKS and CDR2 YYEKEE (reference sequence). Trimming shortened V by 4 bases and J by 0 bases, and 10 bases separated the two germline ends. This CDR3 reads CASSRTGNQETQYF. In DNA, the CDR3 is TGTGCCAGCAGCAGAACAGGGAACCAAGAGACCCAGTACTTC.

Only a few counts were recorded for this clone. The chain combines TRBV2 with TRBJ1-1, with 9 bases aligning to TRBD1. V was clipped by 6 bases and J by 1 base; unmatched bases: 0. Germline CDR1 SNHLY, CDR2 FYNNEI. This CDR3 region has 13 residues. The CDR3 bases are TGTGCCAGCAGGGACAGGGGGAACACTGAAGCTTTCTTT. It translates to CASRDRGNTEAFF. The full variable domain, its missing parts supplied by reference TRBV2 and TRBJ1-1, is EPEVTQTPSHQVTQMGQEVILRCVPISNHLYFYWYRQILGQKVEFLVSFYNNEISEKSEIFDDQFSVERPDGSNFTLKIRSTKLEDSAMYFCASRDRGNTEAFFGQGTRLTVV.

The CDR3 DNA follows: TGTGCCAGCAAGAGGTCCGTAAACACTGAAGCTTTCTTT. It encodes CASKRSVNTEAFF. The chain has TRBV27 and TRBJ1-1; D gene ambiguous. V dropped 7 bases and J dropped 2 bases, with 11 bases sitting between them. The V gene's germline CDR1 is MNHEY and CDR2 SMNVEV (reference sequence). The CDR3 is made up of 13 amino acids.

This clone was observed a handful of times. V gene TRBV7-9 combines with J gene TRBJ1-4; D is unresolved. Per the germline V gene, CDR1 is SEHNR and CDR2 is FQNEAQ (reference sequence). The CDR3 length is 14 residues. V lost 1 base and J 5 bases, leaving 8 bases between the germline ends. The CDR3 DNA sequence: TGTGCCAGCAGCTTAGGGCAGAAGAATGAAAAACTGTTTTTT. Its translation: CASSLGQKNEKLFF.

The chain uses TRBV2 and TRBJ2-3, with a possible D match to TRBD1 (6 bases). The V gene's germline CDR1 is SNHLY and CDR2 FYNNEI. The CDR3 length is 15 residues. V was cut by 4 bases and J by 3 bases, with 14 bases left in between. This CDR3 reads CASSVLGQRTDTQYF. The CDR3 region has the DNA TGTGCCAGCAGTGTGCTAGGACAGCGTACAGATACGCAGTATTTT. Together with reference TRBV2 and TRBJ2-3, the CDR3 gives the full variable domain: EPEVTQTPSHQVTQMGQEVILRCVPISNHLYFYWYRQILGQKVEFLVSFYNNEISEKSEIFDDQFSVERPDGSNFTLKIRSTKLEDSAMYFCASSVLGQRTDTQYFGPGTRLTVL.

The chain uses TRBV4-1 and TRBJ1-1; D is possibly TRBD1 (6 bases). Germline assignment: CDR1 MGHRA and CDR2 YSYEKL. The ends were cut back, 2 bases at V and 5 bases at J, with 18 bases in the middle. This CDR3 is 16 amino acids long. The CDR3 reads CASSQRVTGAGTEAFF. DNA of the CDR3: TGCGCCAGCAGCCAAAGGGTGACAGGAGCCGGGACTGAAGCTTTCTTT.

This clone has more than one count but fewer than ten. CDR3 region: CASSSRTSALGETQYF. The DNA of the CDR3 is TGTGCCAGCAGCTCCAGGACTAGCGCCTTGGGAGAGACCCAGTACTTC. The chain employs TRBV7-6 and TRBJ2-5, with TRBD2 matching 9 bases. The V gene end was trimmed by 4 bases and the J gene end by 4 bases; junction bases not matched to a gene: 10. This CDR3 has 16 residues. CDR1 is SGHVS, CDR2 FNYEAQ, per germline.

The J gene is TRBJ1-4, the V gene TRBV4-1; a possible D gene is TRBD1 (6 bases). Deletions cut 4 bases from V and 0 bases from J, with 12 bases between. The CDR3 consists of 16 residues. The V gene's germline CDR1 is MGHRA and CDR2 YSYEKL. CDR3 bases: TGCGCCAGCAGCCGGGGCGAGGGGGCAACTAATGAAAAACTGTTTTTT. Translating it yields CASSRGEGATNEKLFF.

This chain links TRBV2 with TRBJ1-2; weak D call: TRBD1 (6 bases). CDR3 length equals 13 residues. Germline V CDR1 and CDR2: SNHLY, FYNNEI. Trimming pared 7 bases from V and 4 bases from J, leaving 13 bases between. CDR3 residues: CASKLSDSYGYTF. The CDR3 nucleotides read TGTGCCAGCAAACTCTCGGACAGCTATGGCTACACCTTC.

This sequence joins TRBV18 and TRBJ1-4; D is perhaps TRBD1 (5 bases). Looked up from germline, CDR1 is KGHSH and CDR2 is LQKENI. The CDR3 has 14 residues. Trimming took off 6 bases at V and 8 bases at J, with 16 bases between the two ends. DNA of the CDR3: TGTGCCAGCTCTCGGGGGACCCCTCCCGAAAAACTGTTTTTT. Encoded protein: CASSRGTPPEKLFF.

The genes are TRBV10-1 and TRBJ1-5; D unclear. V lost 3 bases and J 7 bases, leaving 13 bases between the germline ends. The CDR3 consists of 14 residues. Germline CDR1 WNHNN, CDR2 SYGVQD (reference sequence). The CDR3 nucleotides are TGCGCCAGCAGTGAAAGTGGTACGGGGCAGCCCCAGCATTTT. It yields the protein CASSESGTGQPQHF.

Only one count was recorded for this clone. The gene calls are TRBV29-1 and TRBJ2-7; the D gene is possibly TRBD1 (5 bases). The length of the CDR3 is 14 residues. The germline V and J ends were trimmed by 6 bases and 0 bases, with 15 bases remaining between them. The V gene's germline CDR1 is SQVTM and CDR2 ANQGSEA. The CDR3 loop is CSVARDSSSYEQYV. The CDR3 DNA follows: TGCAGCGTAGCCCGAGACAGTAGCTCCTACGAGCAGTACGTC.

V usage is TRBV9 and J usage is TRBJ2-1, with TRBD1 as a possible D gene (6 bases). The CDR3 spans 15 residues. The V gene lost 2 bases and the J gene lost 8 bases, with 17 bases spanning the gap. The germline CDR1 and CDR2 sequences are SGDLS and YYNGEE. CDR3 DNA sequence: TGTGCCAGCAGCGTGGACCTGAGGGGGATAGATGAGCAGTTCTTC. Its translation: CASSVDLRGIDEQFF. Supplemented by reference TRBV9 and TRBJ2-1, the full variable domain reads DSGVTQTPKHLITATGQRVTLRCSPRSGDLSVYWYQQSLDQGLQFLIQYYNGEERAKGNILERFSAQQFPDLHSELNLSSLELGDSALYFCASSVDLRGIDEQFFGPGTRLTVL.

This clone was found a few times. The rearrangement joins TRBV27 to TRBJ2-1; possible D gene TRBD1, 7 bases. Trimming pared 5 bases from V and 8 bases from J, leaving 16 bases between. Germline CDR1 reads MNHEY; CDR2 reads SMNVEV (reference sequence). The CDR3 runs to 14 residues. The CDR3 DNA follows: TGTGCCAGCAGTCCGTTGACAGGGAGGCATGAGCAGTTCTTC. This translates into CASSPLTGRHEQFF.

This clone appeared a few times. V and J are TRBV14 and TRBJ1-2; D possibly corresponds to TRBD1 (5 bases). V was pared by 3 bases and J by 6 bases, with 17 bases between. This CDR3 spans 15 amino acids. CDR1 SGHDN and CDR2 FVKESK come from the germline V gene. This chain's CDR3 is CASSHPRAGWDGYTF. CDR3 sequence (DNA): TGTGCCAGCAGCCACCCCCGGGCAGGGTGGGATGGCTACACCTTC.

On this clone itself: No conserved phenylalanine or tryptophan is present at the end of the CDR3, so a read error is the likely explanation. The limits of the CDR3 on the DNA are not certain, so only TCRdb's listed CDR3 is given. The rearrangement links TRBV5-3 to TRBJ2-7; the table assigns TRBD1, which was not confirmed against the DNA. TRBV5-3 belongs to the ORF category, with a function that is uncertain. The CDR3 is 11 residues long, counting both termini. CDR3 protein: CAGIWGRASID.

The gene calls are TRBV5-4 and TRBJ2-3; possible D gene TRBD1, 6 bases. The CDR3 spans 14 residues. Deletions cut 2 bases from V and 0 bases from J, with 7 bases between. CDR1 and CDR2 (germline): SGHNT, YYREEE (reference sequence). CDR3 region: CASSLQGSTDTQYF. The CDR3 nucleotides read TGTGCCAGCAGCTTACAGGGTAGCACAGATACGCAGTATTTT.

The chain employs TRBV5-8 and TRBJ1-2; D remains unclear. Germline V gene sequence: CDR1 SGHTS, CDR2 YDEGEE. The CDR3 has 13 amino acids. V was cut by 6 bases and J by 9 bases, with 18 bases left in between. In DNA, the CDR3 is TGTGCCAGCACCGTGACCCGTAGCCGTAGCTACACCTTC. As protein: CASTVTRSRSYTF. Based on the CDR3 plus reference TRBV5-8 and TRBJ1-2, the full variable domain is EAGVTQSPTHLIKTRGQQATLRCSPISGHTSVYWYQQALGLGLQFLLWYDEGEERNRGNFPPRFSGRQFPNYSSELNVNALELEDSALYLCASTVTRSRSYTFGSGTRLTVV.

This clone was detected only a few times. V is TRBV15 and J is TRBJ1-2; D call uncertain. V was shortened by 1 base and J by 5 bases, with 11 bases between the two germline ends. Germline values: CDR1 LNHNV, CDR2 YYDKDF (reference sequence). The CDR3 has 14 residues. The CDR3 DNA is TGTGCCACCAGCAGAGGTGTGAGGGAGTATGGCTACACCTTC. Protein: CATSRGVREYGYTF. The complete variable domain, with remaining parts taken from reference TRBV15 and TRBJ1-2, reads DAMVIQNPRYQVTQFGKPVTLSCSQTLNHNVMYWYQQKSSQAPKLLFHYYDKDFNNEADTPDNFQSRRPNTSFCFLDIRSPGLGDTAMYLCATSRGVREYGYTFGSGTRLTVV.

The chain recombines TRBV6-5 with TRBJ1-5, with 8 bases aligning to TRBD1. This CDR3 is built from 12 residues. With V trimmed by 10 bases and J by 10 bases, 9 bases remained unmatched. Germline V gene sequence: CDR1 MNHEY, CDR2 SVGAGI. The DNA for the CDR3 is TGTGCCACCTCGGACAGGGTCCGACCCCAGCATTTT. Translation: CATSDRVRPQHF.

The chain joins TRBV19 to TRBJ1-1; D is ambiguous. The CDR3 runs to 16 residues. Trimming took 5 bases from V and 1 from J, leaving 17 bases between them. Germline CDR1 and CDR2: LNHDA and SQIVND (reference sequence). The CDR3 region is CASSPSALNGNTEAFF. In nucleotides, the CDR3 is TGTGCCAGTAGTCCCTCCGCCCTGAACGGGAACACTGAAGCTTTCTTT.

In its sample, this clone was seen once. The chain couples TRBV12-3 or TRBV12-4 to TRBJ2-2, with D maybe TRBD2 (6 bases). The CDR3 covers 13 residues. The germline V and J ends were trimmed by 10 bases and 8 bases, with 17 bases remaining between them. The CDR3: CATAWRDGGELFF. The CDR3 DNA reads as TGTGCCACCGCCTGGCGGGATGGAGGGGAGCTGTTTTTT.

Remarks on this clone: This same CDR3 is encoded by further DNA sequences in the sample. The chain uses TRBV28 and TRBJ1-1; D unclear. Germline-derived CDR1 and CDR2 are MDHEN and SYDVKM. This CDR3 has 14 residues. The V gene lost 1 base and the J gene lost 1 base, with 7 bases spanning the gap. CDR3 amino acids: CASSLSPGNTEAFF. The CDR3 coding sequence is TGTGCCAGCAGTTTATCCCCGGGGAACACTGAAGCTTTCTTT.

The chain couples TRBV5-1 to TRBJ1-1; 7 bases are shared with TRBD1. The CDR3 is 14 residues long. Germline V gives CDR1 SGHRS, CDR2 YFSETQ. J was trimmed by 5 bases and V by 3 bases; bases with no gene match: 7. Written as DNA, the CDR3 is TGCGCCAGCAGCTCCGGACAGGACTGGACTGAAGCTTTCTTT. This encodes CASSSGQDWTEAFF.

This chain connects TRBV9 to TRBJ2-1; TRBD2 matches 11 bases. The CDR3 extends over 15 amino acids. V trimming: 4 bases; J trimming: 6 bases; junction bases outside the gene matches: 6. Germline V CDR1 and CDR2: SGDLS, YYNGEE. The CDR3, as DNA: TGTGCCAGCAGCCCGACTAGCGGGGTGCTCAATGAGCAGTTCTTC. This sequence encodes CASSPTSGVLNEQFF.